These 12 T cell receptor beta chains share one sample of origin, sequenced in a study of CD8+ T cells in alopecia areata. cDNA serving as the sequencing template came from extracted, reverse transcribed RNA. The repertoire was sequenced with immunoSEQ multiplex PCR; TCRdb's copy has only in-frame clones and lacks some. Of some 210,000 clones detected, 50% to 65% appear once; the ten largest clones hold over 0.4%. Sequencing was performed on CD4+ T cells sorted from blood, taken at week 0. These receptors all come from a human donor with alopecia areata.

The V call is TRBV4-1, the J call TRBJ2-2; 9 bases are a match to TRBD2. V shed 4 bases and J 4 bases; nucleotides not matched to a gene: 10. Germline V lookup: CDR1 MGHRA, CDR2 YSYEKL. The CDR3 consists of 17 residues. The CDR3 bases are TGCGCCAGCAGCCGTGGACTAGCGCGCAGCACCACCGGGGAGCTGTTTTTT. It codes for CASSRGLARSTTGELFF.

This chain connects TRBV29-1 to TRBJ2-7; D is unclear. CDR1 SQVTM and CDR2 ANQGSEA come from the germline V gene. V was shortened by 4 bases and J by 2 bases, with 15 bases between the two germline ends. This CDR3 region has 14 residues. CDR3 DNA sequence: TGCAGCGTTGGGGCTCGGCAGGCTGCCTACGAGCAGTACTTC. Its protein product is CSVGARQAAYEQYF.

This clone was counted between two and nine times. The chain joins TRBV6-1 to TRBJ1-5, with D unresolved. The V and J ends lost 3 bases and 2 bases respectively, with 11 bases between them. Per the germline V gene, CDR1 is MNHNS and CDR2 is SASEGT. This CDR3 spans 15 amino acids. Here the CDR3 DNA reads TGTGCCAGCAGTGATCGGGCGGGAGGCAATCAGCCCCAGCATTTT. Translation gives CASSDRAGGNQPQHF.

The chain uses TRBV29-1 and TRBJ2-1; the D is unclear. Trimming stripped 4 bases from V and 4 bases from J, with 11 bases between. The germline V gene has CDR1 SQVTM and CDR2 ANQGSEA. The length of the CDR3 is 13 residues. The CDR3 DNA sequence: TGCAGCGTTGTTGGTCAGGCTTACAATGAGCAGTTCTTC. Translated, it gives CSVVGQAYNEQFF.

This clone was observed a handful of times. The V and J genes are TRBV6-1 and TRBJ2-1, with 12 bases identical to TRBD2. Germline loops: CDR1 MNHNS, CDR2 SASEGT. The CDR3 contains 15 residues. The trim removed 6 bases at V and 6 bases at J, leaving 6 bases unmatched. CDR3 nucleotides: TGTGCCAGCAGCCTGACTAGCGGGAGTCGCAATGAGCAGTTCTTC. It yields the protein CASSLTSGSRNEQFF.

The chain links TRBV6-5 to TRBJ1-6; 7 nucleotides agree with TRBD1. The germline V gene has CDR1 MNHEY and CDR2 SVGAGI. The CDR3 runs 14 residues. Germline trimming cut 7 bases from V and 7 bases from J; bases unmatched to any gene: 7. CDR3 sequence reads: CASNRGGENSPLHF. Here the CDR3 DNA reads TGTGCCAGCAACAGAGGGGGCGAGAATTCACCCCTCCACTTT.

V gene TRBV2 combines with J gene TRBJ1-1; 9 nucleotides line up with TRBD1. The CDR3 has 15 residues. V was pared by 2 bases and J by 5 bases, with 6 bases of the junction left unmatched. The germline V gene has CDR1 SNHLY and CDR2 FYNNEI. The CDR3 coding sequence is TGTGCCAGCAGTGAAAAGGGGACAGGGACGACTGAAGCTTTCTTT. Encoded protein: CASSEKGTGTTEAFF.

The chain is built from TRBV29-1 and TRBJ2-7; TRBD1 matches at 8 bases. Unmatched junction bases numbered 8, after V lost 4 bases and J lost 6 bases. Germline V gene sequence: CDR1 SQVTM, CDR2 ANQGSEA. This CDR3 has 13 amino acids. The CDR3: CSVGRDRLVEQYF. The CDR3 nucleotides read TGCAGCGTTGGTAGGGACAGGCTTGTCGAGCAGTACTTC.

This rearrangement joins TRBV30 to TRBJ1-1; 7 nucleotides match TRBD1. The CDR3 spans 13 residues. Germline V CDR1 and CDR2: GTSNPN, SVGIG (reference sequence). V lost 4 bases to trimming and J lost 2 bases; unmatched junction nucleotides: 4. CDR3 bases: TGTGCCTGGAATTTAGGGGGCAACACTGAAGCTTTCTTT. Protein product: CAWNLGGNTEAFF.

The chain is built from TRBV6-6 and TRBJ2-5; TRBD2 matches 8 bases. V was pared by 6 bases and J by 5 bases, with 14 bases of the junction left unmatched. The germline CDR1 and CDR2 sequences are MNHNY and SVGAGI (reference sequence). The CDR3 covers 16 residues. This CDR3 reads CASSPHSGAGEETQYF. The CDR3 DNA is TGTGCCAGCAGCCCCCATAGCGGGGCCGGGGAGGAGACCCAGTACTTC.

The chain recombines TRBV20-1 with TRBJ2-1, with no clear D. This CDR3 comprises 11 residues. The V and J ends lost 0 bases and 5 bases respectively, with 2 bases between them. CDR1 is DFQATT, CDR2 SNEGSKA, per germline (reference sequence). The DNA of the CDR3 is TGCAGTGCTAGAGACGACAATGAGCAGTTCTTC. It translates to CSARDDNEQFF.

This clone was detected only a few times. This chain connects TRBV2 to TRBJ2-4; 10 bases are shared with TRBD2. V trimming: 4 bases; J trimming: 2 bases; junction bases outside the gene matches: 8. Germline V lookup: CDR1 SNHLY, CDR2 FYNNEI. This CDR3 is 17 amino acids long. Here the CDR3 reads CASSVSELAGPKNIQYF. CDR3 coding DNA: TGTGCCAGCAGTGTTAGCGAACTAGCGGGGCCCAAAAACATTCAGTACTTC.